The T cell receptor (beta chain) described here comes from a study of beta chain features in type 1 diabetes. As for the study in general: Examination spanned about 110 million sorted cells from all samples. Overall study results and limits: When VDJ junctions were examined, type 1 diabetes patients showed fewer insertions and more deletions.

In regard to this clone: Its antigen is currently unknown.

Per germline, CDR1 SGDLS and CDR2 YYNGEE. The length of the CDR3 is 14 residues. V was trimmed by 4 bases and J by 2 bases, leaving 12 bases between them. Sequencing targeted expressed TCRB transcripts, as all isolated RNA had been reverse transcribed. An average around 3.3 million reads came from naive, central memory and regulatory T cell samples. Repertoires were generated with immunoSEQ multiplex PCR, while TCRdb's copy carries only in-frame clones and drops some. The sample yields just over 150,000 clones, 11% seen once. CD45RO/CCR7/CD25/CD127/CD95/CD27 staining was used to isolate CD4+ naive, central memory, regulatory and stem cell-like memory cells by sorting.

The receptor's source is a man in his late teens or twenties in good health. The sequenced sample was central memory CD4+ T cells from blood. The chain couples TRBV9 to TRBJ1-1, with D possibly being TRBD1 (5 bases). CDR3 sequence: CASSPRTLNTEAFF. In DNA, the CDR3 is TGTGCCAGCAGCCCCCGGACACTTAACACTGAAGCTTTCTTT.